One sample yielded the 3 T cell receptor beta chains listed below, sequenced in a study of shared clonotypes between healthy human individuals. Method: immunoSEQ multiplex PCR; TCRdb's copy keeps in-frame clones and lacks some. The table shows 600,000 to 750,000 clones, with about two thirds occurring only once. Sequencing used memory CD4+ T cells sorted from blood. The sample's subset: CD45RA-negative fraction. These receptors all come from a woman aged 25 to 39 in good health.

The table lists this clone with a few counts. The V gene is TRBV29-1, the J gene TRBJ1-5; D is undetermined. This CDR3 spans 12 amino acids. Germline V gene sequence: CDR1 SQVTM, CDR2 ANQGSEA. V was shortened by 4 bases and J by 3 bases, with 7 bases between the two germline ends. CDR3 residues: CSVAGDNQPQHF. CDR3 bases: TGCAGCGTTGCCGGAGACAATCAGCCCCAGCATTTT.

This clone was seen only a few times. The rearrangement links TRBV19 to TRBJ1-1; 7 bases agree with TRBD1. Germline V gene sequence: CDR1 LNHDA, CDR2 SQIVND (reference sequence). CDR3 length: 16 amino acids. Trimming cost V 3 bases and J 1 base; bases outside gene matches: 8. CDR3 nucleotides: TGTGCCAGTAGTATTCTAACAGGGGCCAGGAACACTGAAGCTTTCTTT. Its translation: CASSILTGARNTEAFF.

This chain uses TRBV2 with TRBJ2-2; D is perhaps TRBD1 or TRBD2 (6 bases each). The CDR3 runs 17 residues. The V gene's germline CDR1 is SNHLY and CDR2 FYNNEI. The germline V and J ends were trimmed by 6 bases and 6 bases, with 23 bases remaining between them. CDR3 sequence reads: CASRLRAGQRQAGELFF. The CDR3 region has the DNA TGTGCCAGCAGACTACGAGCGGGCCAGAGACAGGCCGGGGAGCTGTTTTTT. Complete variable domain (other parts from reference TRBV2 and TRBJ2-2): EPEVTQTPSHQVTQMGQEVILRCVPISNHLYFYWYRQILGQKVEFLVSFYNNEISEKSEIFDDQFSVERPDGSNFTLKIRSTKLEDSAMYFCASRLRAGQRQAGELFFGEGSRLTVL.